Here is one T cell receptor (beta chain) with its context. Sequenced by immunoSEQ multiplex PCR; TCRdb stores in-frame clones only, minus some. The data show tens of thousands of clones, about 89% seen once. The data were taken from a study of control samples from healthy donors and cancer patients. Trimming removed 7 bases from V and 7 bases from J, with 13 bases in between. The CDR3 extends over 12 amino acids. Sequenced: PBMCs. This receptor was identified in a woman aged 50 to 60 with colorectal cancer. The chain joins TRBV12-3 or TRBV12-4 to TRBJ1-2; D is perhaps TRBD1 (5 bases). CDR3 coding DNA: TGTGCCAGCATGATTACCGGGGGTGGCTACACCTTC. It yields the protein CASMITGGGYTF.